The T cell receptor (beta chain) under discussion was sequenced for a study of blood T cells in healthy people across ages. Study observations and caveats: Donors of long life had a larger count of naive CD4+ cells and greater diversity than aged donors.

This clonotype was detected a few times. Its antigen is as yet unknown. Russia was home to the donors, healthy Caucasian individuals aged roughly 6 to 90. Isolating PBMCs gave at least 6.5 million of these cells per sample. A second PCR of about 6 to 12 cycles used a sample-barcoded 5' primer and a J-beta primer mix. TCRdb reprocessed the 5' RACE reads via MiXCR and lists one record per CDR3 protein. Counted here are around 1,000,000 distinct CDR3 sequences, around two fifths occurring once; the ten biggest clones make up about 12%. CDR1 is GTSNPN, CDR2 SVGIG, per germline (reference sequence). The CDR3 is 13 amino acids. The trim removed 2 bases at V and 4 bases at J, leaving 4 bases unmatched.

The sequence was obtained from a man in his late teens or twenties in good health. The sequencing sample was made of blood. This chain connects TRBV30 to TRBJ2-7, with TRBD1 matching 8 bases. The CDR3 region is CAWSRGQGYEQYF. CDR3 coding DNA: TGTGCCTGGAGTAGAGGACAGGGATACGAGCAGTACTTC.